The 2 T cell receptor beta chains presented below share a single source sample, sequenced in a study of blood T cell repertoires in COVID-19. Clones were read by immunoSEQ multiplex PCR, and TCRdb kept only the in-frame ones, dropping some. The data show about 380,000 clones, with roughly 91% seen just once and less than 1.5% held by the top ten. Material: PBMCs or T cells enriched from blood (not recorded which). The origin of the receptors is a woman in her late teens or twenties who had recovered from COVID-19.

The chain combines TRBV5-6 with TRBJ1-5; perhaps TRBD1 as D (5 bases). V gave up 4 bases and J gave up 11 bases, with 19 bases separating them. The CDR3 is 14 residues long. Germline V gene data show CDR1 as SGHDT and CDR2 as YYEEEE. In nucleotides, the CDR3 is TGTGCCAGCAGCCCCGGGGGAGGCGCCGGGACCCAGCATTTT. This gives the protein CASSPGGGAGTQHF.

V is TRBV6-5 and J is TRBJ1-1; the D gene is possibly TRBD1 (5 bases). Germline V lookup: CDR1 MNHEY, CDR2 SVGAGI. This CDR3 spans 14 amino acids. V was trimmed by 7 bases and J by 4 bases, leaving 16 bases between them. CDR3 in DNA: TGTGCCAGCACCAGCAGGGATGAGGTCACTGAAGCTTTCTTT. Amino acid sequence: CASTSRDEVTEAFF.